One and the same sample provided the 12 T cell receptor beta chains below, sequenced in a study of cytomegalovirus exposure and HLA in healthy donors. Researchers ran the PCR with 60 Vbeta and 13 Jbeta primers. Method: immunoSEQ multiplex PCR; TCRdb's copy keeps in-frame clones and lacks some. The table includes about 130,000 clones, more than 65% detected once. Sequencing was done on a sample of PBMCs. Every receptor here comes from a woman aged 55-70 years in good health and CMV-seropositive.

J is TRBJ2-1 and V is TRBV7-8; D is uncertain. V was trimmed by 5 bases and J by 1 base, leaving 12 bases between them. The CDR3 contains 15 residues. From germline, CDR1 is SGHVS and CDR2 FQNEAQ. The CDR3 spells CASSGSGWSYNEQFF. The CDR3 DNA reads as TGTGCCAGCAGCGGATCAGGATGGTCCTACAATGAGCAGTTCTTC.

The chain employs TRBV11-2 and TRBJ2-7, with D possibly matching TRBD1 (5 bases). CDR1 and CDR2 (germline): SGHAT, FQNNGV. This CDR3 spans 17 amino acids. The ends were cut back, 0 bases at V and 3 bases at J, with 18 bases in the middle. The CDR3 is CASSLELGHGPSYEQYF. CDR3 in DNA: TGTGCCAGCAGCTTAGAATTGGGGCATGGACCGAGCTACGAGCAGTACTTC.

The rearrangement joins TRBV7-8 to TRBJ1-3; unclear D gene. This CDR3 comprises 14 residues. Germline V gene lookup returns CDR1 SGHVS and CDR2 FQNEAQ. The germline V and J ends were trimmed by 4 bases and 0 bases, with 7 bases remaining between them. Here the CDR3 reads CASSSEGSGNTIYF. CDR3 coding DNA: TGTGCCAGCAGCTCCGAGGGCTCTGGAAACACCATATATTTT.

The rearrangement joins TRBV18 to TRBJ1-2, with 12 bases that match TRBD1. This CDR3 has 16 residues. Germline V lookup: CDR1 KGHSH, CDR2 LQKENI. J gave up 3 bases and V 6 bases, and 8 bases lay outside the gene matches. In DNA, the CDR3 is TGTGCCAGCTCGACGGGACAGGGGGCGCGGGACTATGGCTACACCTTC. This gives the protein CASSTGQGARDYGYTF.

The chain couples TRBV11-3 to TRBJ2-1, with 7 bases identical to TRBD1. The V gene end was trimmed by 0 bases and the J gene end by 7 bases; junction bases not matched to a gene: 9. The CDR3 is 16 amino acids. Per germline, CDR1 SGHNT and CDR2 YENEEA. This CDR3 is CASSLEGSGGWNEQFF. The CDR3 DNA is TGTGCCAGCAGCTTAGAGGGGTCAGGGGGTTGGAATGAGCAGTTCTTC.

This chain links TRBV19 with TRBJ2-2; weak D call: TRBD1 (5 bases). Germline V gene sequence: CDR1 LNHDA, CDR2 SQIVND (reference sequence). Trimming shortened V by 5 bases and J by 6 bases, and 7 bases separated the two germline ends. The length of the CDR3 is 12 residues. This CDR3 is CASSPGPGELFF. CDR3 nucleotides: TGTGCCAGTAGTCCAGGGCCCGGGGAGCTGTTTTTT.

The V gene is TRBV18, the J gene TRBJ2-7; no reliable D call. The germline V gene encodes CDR1 KGHSH and CDR2 LQKENI. V was trimmed by 3 bases and J by 5 bases, leaving 11 bases between them. The CDR3 runs 13 residues. The CDR3 region has the DNA TGTGCCAGCTCACCCTCTATGGTGGACGAGCAGTACTTC. Translated: CASSPSMVDEQYF. Full variable domain (remainder filled in from reference TRBV18 and TRBJ2-7): NAGVMQNPRHLVRRRGQEARLRCSPMKGHSHVYWYRQLPEEGLKFMVYLQKENIIDESGMPKERFSAEFPKEGPSILRIQQVVRGDSAAYFCASSPSMVDEQYFGPGTRLTVT.

CDR3 in DNA: TGTGCCACGAGGGGACAGGGGTGGCGACAGCCCCAGCATTTT. Translating it yields CATRGQGWRQPQHF. The gene calls are TRBV19 and TRBJ1-5; 10 bases are a match to TRBD1. Trimming took 10 bases from V and 7 from J; bases not matched to a gene: 10. Germline lookup yields CDR1 LNHDA and CDR2 SQIVND (reference sequence). The CDR3 totals 14 residues.

V and J are TRBV7-6 and TRBJ2-7; 7 nucleotides align to TRBD2. This CDR3 has 15 amino acids. CDR1 is SGHVS, CDR2 FNYEAQ, per germline. With 2 bases clipped from V and 0 bases from J, the junction kept 4 bases outside the gene matches. The CDR3 sequence: CASSLFAGDSYEQYF. Here the CDR3 DNA reads TGTGCCAGCAGCTTATTTGCGGGGGACTCCTACGAGCAGTACTTC.

This chain links TRBV7-2 with TRBJ1-1; 7 nucleotides line up with TRBD1. This CDR3 contains 14 residues. Germline lookup yields CDR1 SGHTA and CDR2 FQGNSA. V lost 5 bases to trimming and J lost 3 bases; unmatched junction nucleotides: 6. The DNA of the CDR3 is TGTGCCAGCAGCCCTCAGGGGGGCGACACTGAAGCTTTCTTT. It encodes CASSPQGGDTEAFF.

This clone was seen only a few times. This chain uses TRBV10-1 with TRBJ2-7; possible D gene TRBD1, 8 bases. The CDR3 runs to 14 residues. Germline V gene sequence: CDR1 WNHNN, CDR2 SYGVQD (reference sequence). Trimming left V 4 bases short and J 3 bases short, with 13 bases between. CDR3 sequence (DNA): TGCGCCAGCAGTGCCACAGGGGGGGACTACGAGCAGTACTTC. Protein sequence: CASSATGGDYEQYF.

The chain has TRBV5-1 and TRBJ1-6; tentative D call: TRBD1 (6 bases). The germline CDR1 and CDR2 sequences are SGHRS and YFSETQ. With 4 bases removed from V and 5 bases from J, the gap between germline ends came to 13 bases. The CDR3 sequence is 15 residues long. CDR3 sequence reads: CASSTGQPDNSPLHF. The CDR3 coding sequence is TGCGCCAGCAGCACCGGACAGCCAGATAATTCACCCCTCCACTTT. Variable domain in full (rest from reference TRBV5-1 and TRBJ1-6): KAGVTQTPRYLIKTRGQQVTLSCSPISGHRSVSWYQQTPGQGLQFLFEYFSETQRNKGNFPGRFSGRQFSNSRSEMNVSTLELGDSALYLCASSTGQPDNSPLHFGNGTRLTVT.